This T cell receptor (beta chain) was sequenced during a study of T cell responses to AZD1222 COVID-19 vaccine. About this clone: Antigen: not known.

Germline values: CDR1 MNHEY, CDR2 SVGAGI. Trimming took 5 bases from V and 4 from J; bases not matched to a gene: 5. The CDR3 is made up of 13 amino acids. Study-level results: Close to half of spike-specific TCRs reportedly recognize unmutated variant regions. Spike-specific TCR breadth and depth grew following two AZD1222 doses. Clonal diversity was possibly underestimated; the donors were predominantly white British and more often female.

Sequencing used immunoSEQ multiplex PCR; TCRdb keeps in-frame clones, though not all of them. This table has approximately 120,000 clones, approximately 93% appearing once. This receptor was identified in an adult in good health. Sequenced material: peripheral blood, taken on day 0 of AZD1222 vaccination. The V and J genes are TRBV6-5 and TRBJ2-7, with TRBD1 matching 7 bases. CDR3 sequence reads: CASSRDSGYEQYF. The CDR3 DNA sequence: TGTGCCAGCAGTCGGGACAGCGGATACGAGCAGTACTTC.